Given below is one T cell receptor beta chain in context. The record originates from a study of T cell changes during pregnancy in multiple sclerosis. CDR1 SNHLY and CDR2 FYNNEI come from the germline V gene. CDR3 length: 13 amino acids. V shed 5 bases and J shed 2 bases, with 9 bases lying between them. This table comes from immunoSEQ multiplex PCR, and its TCRdb copy is limited to in-frame clones, with some not included. The repertoire holds more than 55,000 clones, roughly 90% seen once, with 1.3% in the top ten. The chain is built from TRBV2 and TRBJ1-1; D call uncertain. The material sequenced was peripheral blood, taken in the second trimester of pregnancy. The receptor was isolated from a female donor with multiple sclerosis, enrolled in a pregnancy study. The CDR3 DNA is TGTGCCAGCAGTTCACAACCCAACACTGAAGCTTTCTTT. Translation: CASSSQPNTEAFF.